The rows below give T cell receptor beta chains drawn from one sample of a study of T-cell memory formation after mild COVID-19. Each CDR3 protein is one row after TCRdb ran MiXCR on the 5' RACE reads. Found here are some 250,000 distinct CDR3 sequences, more than 15% of them singletons; the top ten hold about 23%. The material sequenced was PBMCs or a T cell subset sorted from them (not recorded which). These receptors all stem from a man aged 18-30 years who had mild COVID-19 (a few samples of this study predate the infection). Cell type and time point are not known. The CDR3 runs from the conserved cysteine through the conserved F or W. A D gene is named only where the DNA matches it firmly. Clone size appears in some rows only: once, few, many, or a class for an expanded clone.

. | TRBJ2-1 | TRBV7-9 | few | 12 | CASSPLGGRPFF | TGTGCCAGCAGCCCACTCGGAGGGAGGCCGTTCTTC
TRBD1 | TRBJ1-2 | TRBV7-2 | few | 15 | CASSPQGGANYGYTF | TGTGCCAGCAGCCCCCAAGGGGGCGCAAACTATGGCTACACCTTC
. | TRBJ1-4 | TRBV6-2/TRBV6-3 | few | 15 | CASSYQTATNEKLFF | TGTGCCAGCAGTTACCAGACAGCAACTAATGAAAAACTGTTTTTT
TRBD2 | TRBJ2-3 | TRBV4-1 | few | 16 | CASSPAGTSGRDTQYF | TGCGCCAGCAGCCCTGCCGGGACTAGCGGCCGAGATACGCAGTATTTT
. | TRBJ2-5 | TRBV7-2 | many | 13 | CASSARQLETQYF | TGTGCCAGCAGCGCCCGACAGCTTGAGACCCAGTACTTC
TRBD2 | TRBJ2-1 | TRBV11-2 | many | 15 | CASSPGGGRDNEQFF | TGTGCCAGCAGCCCCGGGGGGGGCAGGGACAATGAGCAGTTCTTC
. | TRBJ1-2 | TRBV6-5 | . | 14 | CASSAGDGVLGYTF | TGTGCCAGCAGTGCCGGGGACGGTGTATTAGGCTACACCTTC
TRBD1 | TRBJ2-2 | TRBV19 | . | 14 | CASRGQGITGELFF | TGTGCCAGTAGAGGACAGGGCATCACCGGGGAGCTGTTTTTT
. | TRBJ1-5 | TRBV5-1 | . | 13 | CASSIDGDQPQHF | TGCGCCAGCAGCATTGACGGAGATCAGCCCCAGCATTTT
. | TRBJ2-5 | TRBV10-3 | few | 13 | CAAALGREETQYF | TGTGCCGCCGCCTTGGGTCGTGAAGAGACCCAGTACTTC
TRBD1 | TRBJ2-5 | TRBV12-3/TRBV12-4 | many | 14 | CASSSQGAEETQYF | TGTGCCAGCAGTTCCCAGGGGGCTGAGGAGACCCAGTACTTC
. | TRBJ2-3 | TRBV20-1 | . | 13 | CSARVGGTDTQYF | TGCAGTGCTAGGGTAGGAGGCACAGATACGCAGTATTTT
TRBD1 | TRBJ2-1 | TRBV11-3 | . | 14 | CASSRRGQGNEQFF | TGTGCCAGCAGCCGTAGGGGACAGGGCAATGAGCAGTTCTTC
. | TRBJ2-1 | TRBV5-6 | . | 17 | CASSLSSRYGSYNEQFF | TGTGCCAGCAGCTTGTCATCCCGGTATGGCTCCTACAATGAGCAGTTCTTC
. | TRBJ1-6 | TRBV4-2 | . | 17 | CASSQAPGQTNNSPLHF | TGTGCCAGCAGCCAAGCCCCCGGACAGACCAATAATTCACCCCTCCACTTT
TRBD2 | TRBJ2-1 | TRBV29-1 | once | 16 | CSVEGLAGVAYNEQFF | TGCAGCGTCGAGGGACTAGCGGGGGTGGCCTACAATGAGCAGTTCTTC
. | TRBJ2-3 | TRBV11-2 | . | 18 | CASSLIFGSQDHTDTQYF | TGTGCCAGCAGCTTAATCTTTGGTTCTCAGGATCACACAGATACGCAGTATTTT
. | TRBJ1-2 | TRBV9 | few | 15 | CASGRLEQGFSGYTF | TGTGCCAGCGGGAGGTTGGAGCAGGGATTCAGTGGCTACACCTTC
. | TRBJ2-1 | TRBV13 | . | 14 | CASRESGTYNEQFF | TGTGCCAGCCGCGAGTCGGGTACCTACAATGAGCAGTTCTTC
. | TRBJ1-5 | TRBV4-1 | . | 15 | CASSQGLRSNQPQHF | TGCGCCAGCAGCCAAGGCCTGAGGAGCAATCAGCCCCAGCATTTT
. | TRBJ1-2 | TRBV19 | many | 15 | CASSIFGSGIYGYTF | TGTGCCAGTAGTATCTTCGGGTCAGGGATCTATGGCTACACCTTC
. | TRBJ2-3 | TRBV5-5 | many | 11 | CASSSLDTQYF | TGTGCCAGCAGCTCCTTAGATACGCAGTATTTT
. | TRBJ1-1 | TRBV5-1 | many | 17 | CASSLEGLPSGGTEAFF | TGCGCCAGCAGCTTGGAAGGGCTACCTTCAGGAGGCACTGAAGCTTTCTTT
TRBD1 | TRBJ1-1 | TRBV18 | few | 14 | CASSPQGADTEAFF | TGTGCCAGCTCACCCCAGGGGGCCGACACTGAAGCTTTCTTT
. | TRBJ1-5 | TRBV6-2/TRBV6-3 | . | 15 | CASRMPQHSNQPQHF | TGTGCCAGCAGGATGCCTCAGCATAGCAATCAGCCCCAGCATTTT
. | TRBJ1-5 | TRBV28 | . | 12 | CASSLARQPQHF | TGTGCCAGCAGTTTAGCGCGACAGCCCCAGCATTTT
. | TRBJ2-3 | TRBV7-3 | few | 15 | CASSPGGGRGDTQYF | TGTGCCAGCAGCCCTGGAGGGGGCCGAGGAGATACGCAGTATTTT
TRBD2 | TRBJ2-1 | TRBV5-1 | few | 15 | CASSLGSGGHNEQFF | TGCGCCAGCAGCTTAGGAAGCGGGGGTCACAATGAGCAGTTCTTC
. | TRBJ1-4 | TRBV12-3/TRBV12-4 | few | 14 | CASGAGHVNEKLFF | TGTGCCAGCGGGGCGGGACACGTTAATGAAAAACTGTTTTTT